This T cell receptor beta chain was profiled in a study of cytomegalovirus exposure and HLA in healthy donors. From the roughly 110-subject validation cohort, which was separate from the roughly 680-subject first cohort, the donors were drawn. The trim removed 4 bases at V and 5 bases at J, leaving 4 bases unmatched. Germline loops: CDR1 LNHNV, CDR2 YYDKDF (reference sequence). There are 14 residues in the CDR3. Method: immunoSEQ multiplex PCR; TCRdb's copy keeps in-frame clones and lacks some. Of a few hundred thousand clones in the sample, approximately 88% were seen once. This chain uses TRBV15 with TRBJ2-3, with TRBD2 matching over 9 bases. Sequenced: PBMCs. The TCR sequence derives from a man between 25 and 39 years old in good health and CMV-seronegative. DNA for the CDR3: TGTGCCACCAGCAAGGGCGGGGGGGTAGATACGCAGTATTTT. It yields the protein CATSKGGGVDTQYF.